This is a list of T cell receptor beta chains from one sample in a study of blood T cell repertoires in COVID-19. Some clones are missing from TCRdb's copy, which holds only in-frame ones; the method was immunoSEQ multiplex PCR. In the table there are 250,000 or so clones, 80% to 90% of which are singletons. The specimen sequenced was peripheral blood. These receptors were taken from a man aged 55 to 70 with acute or convalescent COVID-19. The CDR3 runs from the conserved cysteine through the conserved F or W. A D gene is named only where the DNA matches it firmly. Clone size, where shown, is once, few, many, or a class for clones that have expanded.

>TRBJ2-3|once|TRBD2|TRBV7-2
TGTGCCAGCAGCTTAGCCTGGACTAGCGGGAGAATAAGACGTCCAGATACGCAGTATTTT
CASSLAWTSGRIRRPDTQYF
>TRBJ2-1|-|-|TRBV7-3
TGTGCCAGCAGCTTATCCCCCCTCTACAATGAGCAGTTCTTC
CASSLSPLYNEQFF
>TRBJ2-7|many|TRBD2|TRBV14
TGTGCCAGCAGCTCCCGGGCAGCGGGAATGGTCTACGAGCAGTACTTC
CASSSRAAGMVYEQYF
>TRBJ2-7|-|TRBD2|TRBV6-5
TGTGCCAGCAGGCTAGCGGAACCGCCCTACGAGCAGTACTTC
CASRLAEPPYEQYF
>TRBJ2-7|-|TRBD1|TRBV4-1
TGCGCCAGCAGCCAAGATCGGGACAGGACTCTGGAGCAGTACTTC
CASSQDRDRTLEQYF
>TRBJ1-1|once|-|TRBV9
TGTGCCAGCAGCCCCCGGGGAGCGGTGAACACTGAAGCTTTCTTT
CASSPRGAVNTEAFF
>TRBJ1-2|-|TRBD1|TRBV24-1
TGTGCCACCAGTGACACCGACAGGGTTGGCGGCTACACCTTC
CATSDTDRVGGYTF
>TRBJ2-5|-|TRBD1|TRBV5-1
TGCGCCAGCAGCCTACGGGACAGTGGGACCCAAGAGACCCAGTACTTC
CASSLRDSGTQETQYF
>TRBJ2-7|-|-|TRBV20-1
TGCAGTGCTAGTATCGGGGCCTACGAGCAGTACTTC
CSASIGAYEQYF
>TRBJ1-5|-|-|TRBV5-1
TGCGCCAGCAGCCCGGACAGCCCCAATCAGCCCCAGCATTTT
CASSPDSPNQPQHF
>TRBJ2-5|-|-|TRBV5-6
TGTGCCAGCAGCTTGGCCTCCGGGTTAGAGACCCAGTACTTC
CASSLASGLETQYF
>TRBJ2-5|-|TRBD1|TRBV7-9
TGTGCCAGCAGCTCAACAGGGGTGGAGACCCAGTACTTC
CASSSTGVETQYF
>TRBJ1-1|-|TRBD1|TRBV12-3/TRBV12-4
TGTGCCAGCCAGCGACAGGGGAACACTGAAGCTTTCTTT
CASQRQGNTEAFF
>TRBJ2-7|-|TRBD2|TRBV6-5
TGTGCCAGCCGCCTCGGCGGGAGGCCCTTCTACGAGCAGTACTTC
CASRLGGRPFYEQYF
>TRBJ2-3|-|-|TRBV6-5
TGTGCCAGCAAACGGACATTTACTAGCACAGATACGCAGTATTTT
CASKRTFTSTDTQYF
>TRBJ2-3|-|-|TRBV20-1
TGCAGTGCCCAGGGAACAGATACGCAGTATTTT
CSAQGTDTQYF
>TRBJ2-7|-|TRBD1|TRBV19
TGTGCCAGTACCGGGACAGGGAGGTCTAACGAGCAGTACTTC
CASTGTGRSNEQYF
>TRBJ2-5|-|-|TRBV7-2
TGTGCCAGCAGTTCGGACGGGAGCCAAGAGACCCAGTACTTC
CASSSDGSQETQYF
>TRBJ1-5|-|-|TRBV30
TGTGCCTGGAGTGTACAGGGAGATCAGCCCCAGCATTTT
CAWSVQGDQPQHF
>TRBJ2-7|once|TRBD1|TRBV6-5
TGTGCCAGCAGTTACAATCGGGACAGGGAAATCTACTTC
CASSYNRDREIYF
>TRBJ1-1|-|-|TRBV19
TGTGCCAGTAGTATCTTTACTGGGAACACTGAAGCTTTCTTT
CASSIFTGNTEAFF
>TRBJ1-6|-|TRBD1|TRBV3-1/TRBV3-2
TGTGCCAGCAGCCCCGGGGGACAGGGGAATTCACCCCTCCACTTT
CASSPGGQGNSPLHF
>TRBJ2-5|-|TRBD1|TRBV4-3
TGCGCCAGCAGCCAAGATGGGACAGGGTGGGCGACCCAGTACTTC
CASSQDGTGWATQYF
>TRBJ1-3|-|TRBD1|TRBV6-6
TGTGCCAGCAGTTCGGACAGGCACTCTGGAAACACCATATATTTT
CASSSDRHSGNTIYF
>TRBJ2-1|-|TRBD2|TRBV9
TGTGCCAGCAGCGAGCGGGACGCCTACAATGAGCAGTTCTTC
CASSERDAYNEQFF
>TRBJ1-2|few|-|TRBV3-1/TRBV3-2
TGTGCCAGCAGCCGGGCCAACATTCAGGATGGCTACACCTTC
CASSRANIQDGYTF
>TRBJ1-5|-|TRBD1|TRBV29-1
TGCAGCGTCGGGACAGTCAATCAGCCCCAGCATTTT
CSVGTVNQPQHF
>TRBJ2-7|-|TRBD2|TRBV6-5
TGTGCCAGCAGTCCCCCTAGCGGGAGCTACGAGCAGTACTTC
CASSPPSGSYEQYF
>TRBJ2-3|-|TRBD1|TRBV9
TGTGCCAGCAGCGCAGAGGGGACAGTCACAGATACGCAGTATTTT
CASSAEGTVTDTQYF
>TRBJ2-1|-|TRBD2|TRBV4-3
TGCGCCAGCAGCCTTGGGACTAGCGGGAGCAATGAGCAGTTCTTC
CASSLGTSGSNEQFF
>TRBJ1-2|-|-|TRBV24-1
TGTGCCACCAGTGGCAACGAGGCGTCCGCCTATGGCTACACCTTC
CATSGNEASAYGYTF
>TRBJ1-3|once|-|TRBV18
TGTGCCAGCTCACGAGATCTGGGCACTTCTCTCTGGAACACCATATATTTT
CASSRDLGTSLWNTIYF
>TRBJ1-1|-|TRBD1|TRBV27
TGTGCCAGCAGTACGTACAGGGGGCAAGGGAACACTGAAGCTTTCTTT
CASSTYRGQGNTEAFF
>TRBJ1-2|-|-|TRBV7-8
TGTGCCAGCAGCTTAGGACGCCGGGGGGCGGTGCGGGGCTACACCTTC
CASSLGRRGAVRGYTF
>TRBJ2-2|-|-|TRBV19
TGTGCCAGTAGTATCCAGAGACAGAACACCGGGGAGCTGTTTTTT
CASSIQRQNTGELFF
>TRBJ2-2|-|TRBD1|TRBV19
TGTGCCAGTAGTATAACAGGGGGCGTCACCGGGGAGCTGTTTTTT
CASSITGGVTGELFF
>TRBJ1-3|-|-|TRBV18
TGTGCCAGCTCACTCTCGAGGAGGGTAGGAGGTGGAAACACCATATATTTT
CASSLSRRVGGGNTIYF